This T cell receptor (beta chain) was observed in a study of blood T cell repertoires in COVID-19. Study-level background: Samples representing acute and convalescent COVID-19 were sourced from the United States, Italy and Spain. The cDNA or gDNA used as material had been derived from T cells, B-cell-depleted T cells, or PBMCs.

Authors' analysis steps: Researchers report that nucleated cell counts were estimated from reference gene primer amplification. TCRdb's table, derived via immunoSEQ multiplex PCR, lists solely in-frame clones and lacks some. V and J calls and clone size are as listed in that table; D and trimming were resolved from the DNA. The top ten clones hold roughly 6.3% of a sample with 60,000 to 85,000 clones, just under 80% of them seen once. The CDR3 has 15 amino acids. Deletions cut 4 bases from V and 1 base from J, with 14 bases between. Germline CDR1 is SGHRS and CDR2 is YFSETQ. The chain is built from TRBV5-1 and TRBJ1-1; tentative D call: TRBD1 (5 bases). The TCR comes from an older woman with acute or convalescent COVID-19. Sequenced: peripheral blood. The CDR3 DNA sequence: TGCGCCAGCAGCCCACGATGGGGGGAGAACACTGAAGCTTTCTTT. Protein product: CASSPRWGENTEAFF.